A selection of T cell receptor beta chains follows, all from one sample in a study of shared clonotypes between healthy human individuals. Generated by immunoSEQ multiplex PCR, the TCRdb table keeps only in-frame clones and is missing some. The sample records about a million clones, about 70% being singletons. Sequencing was done on a sample of memory CD4+ T cells sorted from blood. The receptors were gathered from a man younger than 35 in good health. CDR3s include the opening cysteine and the closing phenylalanine or tryptophan. Fields, in order: V gene, CDR3 length, J gene, CDR3 protein.

>TRBV6-5|13|TRBJ1-4
CASRFQGSEKLFF
>TRBV12-5|11|TRBJ1-4
CASGQGFPLFF
>TRBV6-1|19|TRBJ1-5
CASSEGLGWGQAESVAQHF
>TRBV11-2|12|TRBJ1-2
CASSLTGYGYTF
>TRBV2|13|TRBJ1-5
CASNGNSNQPQHF
>TRBV7-2|18|TRBJ1-5
CASSLARVQWESYQPQHF
>TRBV9|14|TRBJ2-2
CASSSPGGTGELFF
>TRBV6-4|17|TRBJ1-5
CASSDEGAEGEDQPQHF
>TRBV19|16|TRBJ2-1
CASSIGTGGQPYEQFF
>TRBV18|14|TRBJ1-3
CASSLGLTGNTIYF
>TRBV9|16|TRBJ2-2
CASSVTSGLNTGELFF
>TRBV11-2|17|TRBJ2-1
CASSFKRELAGPVEQFF
>TRBV4-1|19|TRBJ2-6
CASSQGQGASLSGANVLTF
>TRBV27|19|TRBJ2-7
CASILLLAGDRRGSYEQYF